This section outlines one T cell receptor (beta chain) sequence together with its context. Its antigen target is currently unknown. Base qualities are not provided; no much larger clone lies one nucleotide away. The data belong to a study of blood T cell repertoires in COVID-19 (dated by TCRdb to 2018 to 2020). Turning to the overall study: Samples from collaborators originated in the United States, Italy and Spain and spanned both the acute and convalescent phases of COVID-19. The prospective study material was composed of cDNA or gDNA derived from T cells, B-cell-depleted T cells, or PBMCs. Deeply sampled blood TCRbeta repertoires from subjects exposed to, actively infected with, or recovered from COVID-19 were included in the dataset. The repertoires were made available in a free public database intended to serve as a resource for research on the immune response to SARS-CoV-2. The samples were drawn from two sources: the first 160 participants of the ongoing ImmuneRACE study, and approximately 1,300 subjects contributed by 6 global collaborators. A de-identified subject ID, COVID-19 status, age in years and sex were almost always included in the sample metadata. Where available, HLA class I and class II types were taken from metadata supplied by the sample provider and were not determined by assay-based typing. General study outcomes and caveats: Clinical and demographic metadata were provided uncurated, with the amount varying by source and participant.

From the cysteine through the phenylalanine, the CDR3 covers 14 amino acids. Only the CDR3 portion is preserved as DNA: 42 bases, with reading frame beginning at the first base. Sequences SGHDT (CDR1) and YYEEEE (CDR2) are obtained from the germline V gene. Germline trimming: 4 bases from V, 4 bases from J; junction bases outside gene matches: 7. Participants in the prospective study were enrolled through a virtual design, were aged about 18 to 100 years, and lived in under 25 United States geographic areas. To assign participants to cohorts, the prospective study relied on clinical history that participants themselves reported in a screening survey and a study questionnaire. Recovered participants in ImmuneRACE Cohort 3 were defined as having two consecutive negative NP/OP PCR tests, clearance from a healthcare professional, or resolution of symptoms. Each participant in the prospective study had whole blood, serum and a nasopharyngeal or oropharyngeal swab collected by mobile phlebotomists. Prospective study participants could optionally give additional blood draws and questionnaires over a roughly two-month period. Blood samples from the prospective study were shipped frozen or at room temperature prior to DNA extraction.

The immunoSEQ Assay, a bias-controlled multiplex PCR, was used to amplify TCRbeta CDR3 regions from genomic DNA. The study's own analysis went as follows. Within the assay, amplification of reference gene primers was used to estimate how many nucleated cells each sample contained. Sequence reads were collapsed and filtered to measure the absolute abundance of every unique TCRbeta CDR3 rearrangement. For each sample, productive Simpson clonality was calculated by taking the square root of Simpson's diversity index across productive rearrangements. Not all clones reach the TCRdb copy of this immuneACCESS table, which keeps in-frame sequences only. Checked studies attribute under half of the gap to unresolved V genes and leave the rest unexplained. V and J calls and clone size are given by that table; D and trimming were obtained from the DNA. Present in this sample are about 160,000 clones, approximately 80% of which were seen just once. Clones ranked in the top ten supply roughly 8% of the sample.

The sample comprised PBMCs or T cells enriched from blood (not recorded which). The receptor was derived from a woman between 45 and 60 years old who had recovered from COVID-19. This receptor chain uses TRBV5-6 and TRBJ1-1; 7 bases in the middle match TRBD1. The base sequence is TGTGCCAGCAGCCGACAGGGAGGTGCCACTGAAGCTTTCTTT. The translation is CASSRQGGATEAFF.